This TCR beta chain was sequenced for a study of cytomegalovirus exposure and HLA in healthy donors. Notes on this clone: Its antigen is currently unknown.

Study-level results: Reported performance of the classifier showed diagnosis of cytomegalovirus status with high specificity and sensitivity.

The CDR3 extends over 13 amino acids. V lost 9 bases, J lost 2 bases, and 13 bases lay in between. Germline CDR1 and CDR2: LNHDA and SQIVND (reference sequence). The PCR contained 60 Vbeta and 13 Jbeta primers. The table came from immunoSEQ multiplex PCR; TCRdb's copy has only in-frame clones and leaves some out. The sample includes about 160,000 clones, roughly two thirds of them seen just once. The V and J genes are TRBV19 and TRBJ2-5; D may be TRBD1 (7 bases). What was sequenced was PBMCs. The sequence came from a woman aged 40 to 49 in good health and CMV-seropositive. DNA for the CDR3: TGTGCCAGCGCAGGGGGGAGTCAAGAGACCCAGTACTTC. It encodes CASAGGSQETQYF.